Given below is one T cell receptor (beta chain) in context. Its antigen is not identified. The PCR used 60 Vbeta and 13 Jbeta primers. Assay: immunoSEQ multiplex PCR; the TCRdb copy retains only in-frame clones and omits some. The sample consists of approximately 53,000 clones, 75% to 80% of them appearing once. This record belongs to a study of cytomegalovirus exposure and HLA in healthy donors. Points from the study as a whole: With high specificity and sensitivity, the classifier reportedly diagnosed cytomegalovirus status.

Healthy people donating bone marrow made up the donors. The CDR3 has 12 residues. V lost 5 bases to trimming and J lost 4 bases, with 8 bases between them. Germline CDR1 and CDR2: SGHVS and FQNEAQ. This clonotype was sampled from a woman in her 40s in good health and CMV-seropositive. The chain uses TRBV7-8 and TRBJ2-5, with D unresolved. Sequenced material: PBMCs. Here the CDR3 DNA reads TGTGCCAGCAGCGCCTCCGGAGAGACCCAGTACTTC. Its protein is CASSASGETQYF.